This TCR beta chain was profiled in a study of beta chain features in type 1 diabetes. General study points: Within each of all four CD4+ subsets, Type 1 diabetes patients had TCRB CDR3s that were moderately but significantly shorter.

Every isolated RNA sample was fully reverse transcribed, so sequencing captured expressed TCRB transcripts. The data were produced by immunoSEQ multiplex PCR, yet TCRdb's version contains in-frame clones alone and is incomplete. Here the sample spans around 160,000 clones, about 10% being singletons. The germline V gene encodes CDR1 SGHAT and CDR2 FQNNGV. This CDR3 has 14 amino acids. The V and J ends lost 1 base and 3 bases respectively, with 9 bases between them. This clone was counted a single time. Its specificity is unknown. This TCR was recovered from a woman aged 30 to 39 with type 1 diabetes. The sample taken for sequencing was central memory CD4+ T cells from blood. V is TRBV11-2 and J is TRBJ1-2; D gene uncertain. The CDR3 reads CASSLGVEDYGYTF. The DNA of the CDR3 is TGTGCCAGCAGCTTAGGGGTAGAGGACTATGGCTACACCTTC. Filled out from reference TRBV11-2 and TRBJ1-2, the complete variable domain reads EAGVAQSPRYKIIEKRQSVAFWCNPISGHATLYWYQQILGQGPKLLIQFQNNGVVDDSQLPKDRFSAERLKGVDSTLKIQPAKLEDSAVYLCASSLGVEDYGYTFGSGTRLTVV.